This TCR beta chain was profiled in a study of identical twins. TCRdb itself ran the 5' RACE reads through MiXCR, one entry per CDR3 protein. The sample gives some 790,000 distinct CDR3 sequences, 15% to 20% of which show up once; less than 15% is in the top ten. Study observations and caveats: Insertion counts were lower in abundant cord blood beta clonotypes, a trend that memory repertoires did not show. The degree of excess twin sharing was weaker in beta out-of-frame sequences.

The CDR3 contains 13 residues. Germline V gene sequence: CDR1 SGHRS, CDR2 YFSETQ. V dropped 2 bases and J dropped 7 bases, with 10 bases sitting between them. This clonotype was counted a few times. Its target is unknown. This sample also appeared in a second study, on T cells expressing NK-cell markers. As reported in that work: The TCR beta repertoires originated in sorted CD3+CD56+NKG2C+, CD3+CD56+NKG2C- and CD3+CD56-NKG2C+ T cells. Among CD8+ T cells from six donors, dominant NKG2C+ clonotypes accounted for about 1.0-7.0%.

The rearrangement links TRBV5-1 to TRBJ2-1; D ambiguous. Sequenced sample: PBMCs. The sequence derives from a young woman in good health. CDR3 in amino acids: CASSFSSRNEQFF. DNA for the CDR3: TGCGCCAGCAGCTTCTCTAGTAGGAATGAGCAGTTCTTC.